These 32 T cell receptor beta chains were sequenced from one sample in a study of cytomegalovirus exposure and HLA in healthy donors. Vbeta (60) and Jbeta (13) primers were used in the PCR. This table comes from immunoSEQ multiplex PCR, and its TCRdb copy is limited to in-frame clones, with some not included. In the table there are over 150,000 clones, roughly four fifths of which are singletons. Source material: PBMCs. The receptors here all came from a young man in good health and CMV-seronegative.

The chain links TRBV18 to TRBJ1-2; 7 bases line up with TRBD1. This CDR3 is built from 15 residues. The trim removed 6 bases at V and 7 bases at J, leaving 14 bases unmatched. The germline V gene has CDR1 KGHSH and CDR2 LQKENI. The CDR3 protein is CASSPGTAQLGGYTF. The CDR3 nucleotides are TGTGCCAGCTCGCCTGGGACAGCTCAGTTGGGTGGCTACACCTTC.

In its sample, this clone was seen many times. The J gene is TRBJ1-1, the V gene TRBV19; D not resolved. V shed 3 bases and J shed 4 bases, with 9 bases lying between them. The length of the CDR3 is 13 residues. Germline V lookup: CDR1 LNHDA, CDR2 SQIVND (reference sequence). CDR3 loop: CASSITGGTEAFF. The CDR3 bases are TGTGCCAGTAGTATTACCGGTGGCACTGAAGCTTTCTTT.

This clone was seen only a few times. The genes are TRBV7-2 and TRBJ2-3; possibly TRBD2 for D (5 bases). Trimming removed 8 bases at V and 2 bases at J, with 17 bases between. Germline values: CDR1 SGHTA, CDR2 FQGNSA. This CDR3 is built from 15 residues. CDR3 residues: CASLPSGGFTDTQYF. The CDR3 bases are TGTGCCAGCTTGCCGAGCGGAGGCTTCACAGATACGCAGTATTTT.

The chain carries TRBV5-6 and TRBJ1-5, with 7 bases fitting TRBD1. Germline V gene lookup returns CDR1 SGHDT and CDR2 YYEEEE. The CDR3 covers 15 residues. After removal of 2 bases from V and 5 bases from J, the junction contained 7 bases not matched to a gene. DNA of the CDR3: TGTGCCAGCAGCTTTACGACAGGGACCGATCAGCCCCAGCATTTT. Amino acids: CASSFTTGTDQPQHF.

The J gene is TRBJ1-1, the V gene TRBV21-1; the D call in the table, TRBD1, was not verified against the DNA. TRBV21-1 is a pseudogene segment. The CDR3 runs to 15 residues. CDR3 region: CASSKGDSYYTEAFF. The CDR3 region has the DNA TGTGCCAGCAGCAAGGGGGACAGCTATTACACTGAAGCTTTCTTT.

The V and J genes are TRBV7-9 and TRBJ2-3, with TRBD2 matching 12 bases. V dropped 1 base and J dropped 1; count of bases not matched to a gene: 9. The CDR3 has 19 residues. Germline V lookup: CDR1 SEHNR, CDR2 FQNEAQ (reference sequence). The CDR3 sequence: CASSLVASGRARGTDTQYF. DNA of the CDR3: TGTGCCAGCAGCTTAGTGGCTAGCGGGAGGGCCCGAGGCACAGATACGCAGTATTTT.

The chain uses TRBV5-1 and TRBJ2-7; D possibly corresponds to TRBD1 (5 bases). Trimming stripped 2 bases from V and 2 bases from J, with 8 bases between. The CDR3 is 13 amino acids. The V gene's germline CDR1 is SGHRS and CDR2 YFSETQ. The CDR3 is CASSFEGAYEQYF. CDR3 in DNA: TGCGCCAGCAGCTTCGAAGGGGCCTACGAGCAGTACTTC.

The V gene is TRBV29-1, the J gene TRBJ2-1; a weak D match, TRBD2 (6 bases). The CDR3 consists of 14 residues. Trimming cost V 3 bases and J 3 bases, with 12 bases left between them. Germline CDR1 and CDR2: SQVTM and ANQGSEA. In DNA, the CDR3 is TGCAGCGTTGAGTGGCTAGCGCACTACAATGAGCAGTTCTTC. It translates to CSVEWLAHYNEQFF.

The V gene is TRBV9, the J gene TRBJ2-1; 8 bases map to TRBD2. CDR1 is SGDLS, CDR2 YYNGEE, per germline. Trimming cost V 8 bases and J 3 bases; bases outside gene matches: 7. The CDR3 covers 14 residues. The CDR3 coding sequence is TGTGCCAGTACCAATAGCGGGGACTACAATGAGCAGTTCTTC. Protein: CASTNSGDYNEQFF.

The gene calls are TRBV5-4 and TRBJ1-2, with D unclear. V was shortened by 4 bases and J by 1 base, with 14 bases between the two germline ends. Germline assignment: CDR1 SGHNT and CDR2 YYREEE (reference sequence). CDR3 length: 15 amino acids. The CDR3: CASSLTGESNYGYTF. The CDR3 DNA reads TGTGCCAGCAGCCTGACCGGGGAGAGTAACTATGGCTACACCTTC.

The sample holds one count of this clone. The chain uses TRBV25-1 and TRBJ2-7, with a weak D call TRBD1 (5 bases). With 5 bases removed from V and 3 bases from J, the gap between germline ends came to 17 bases. This CDR3 comprises 15 residues. The germline V gene encodes CDR1 MGHDK and CDR2 SYGVNS. CDR3 sequence reads: CASSPGLNSGYEQYF. Written as DNA, the CDR3 is TGTGCCAGCAGTCCAGGGTTAAATTCCGGCTACGAGCAGTACTTC.

The rearrangement joins TRBV9 to TRBJ2-1; TRBD2 matches 8 bases. Trimming at V came to 3 bases and at J to 8 bases, leaving 13 bases not matched to a gene. Germline V gene data show CDR1 as SGDLS and CDR2 as YYNGEE. The length of the CDR3 is 16 residues. The DNA of the CDR3 is TGTGCCAGCAGCGCCTCGCCAGCGGGAGTTGTAGATGAGCAGTTCTTC. This encodes CASSASPAGVVDEQFF.

The V and J genes are TRBV4-3 and TRBJ2-2, with TRBD1 matching over 7 bases. Germline CDR1 LGHNA, CDR2 YSLEER. The CDR3 spans 18 residues. Trimming took 0 bases from V and 4 from J; bases not matched to a gene: 11. The CDR3 DNA follows: TGCGCCAGCAGCCAAGATTATAGGGACAGAGGTCGCACCGGGGAGCTGTTTTTT. This sequence encodes CASSQDYRDRGRTGELFF.

The chain is built from TRBV2 and TRBJ2-7; the match to TRBD1 covers 11 bases. There are 14 residues in the CDR3. CDR1 and CDR2 (germline): SNHLY, FYNNEI. The V and J ends lost 4 bases and 4 bases, in that order; junction bases with no gene match: 3. The CDR3, as DNA: TGTGCCAGCAGTGGGACAGGGGGCGCATACGAGCAGTACTTC. This gives the protein CASSGTGGAYEQYF.

This clone was seen a single time. V and J are TRBV7-2 and TRBJ2-7, with 7 bases that match TRBD1. The junction had 13 bases not matched to a gene; V was cut back by 3 bases and J by 5 bases. Germline lookup yields CDR1 SGHTA and CDR2 FQGNSA. The CDR3 covers 16 residues. Here the CDR3 reads CASSFIGPTGDHEQYF. In DNA, the CDR3 is TGTGCCAGCAGCTTCATCGGTCCTACAGGGGACCACGAGCAGTACTTC.

V is TRBV5-8 and J is TRBJ1-5, with a tentative D call TRBD1 (5 bases). The CDR3 runs to 14 residues. The V and J ends lost 3 bases and 3 bases respectively, with 10 bases between them. From germline, CDR1 is SGHTS and CDR2 YDEGEE. CDR3 sequence (DNA): TGTGCCAGCAGCTATGACAGATCCAATCAGCCCCAGCATTTT. As protein: CASSYDRSNQPQHF.

The genes are TRBV6-5 and TRBJ2-3; D gene uncertain. The CDR3 length is 13 residues. V was cut by 2 bases and J by 1 base, with 4 bases left in between. Germline CDR1 MNHEY, CDR2 SVGAGI. Here the CDR3 DNA reads TGTGCCAGCAGTTACGCGGGCACAGATACGCAGTATTTT. Protein product: CASSYAGTDTQYF.

This rearrangement joins TRBV5-1 to TRBJ2-7, with 8 bases aligning to TRBD2. V was pared by 4 bases and J by 2 bases, with 8 bases of the junction left unmatched. Looked up from germline, CDR1 is SGHRS and CDR2 is YFSETQ. The CDR3 length is 15 residues. CDR3 sequence (DNA): TGCGCCAGCAGCCAGGAGGCGGGAGGCCCCTACGAGCAGTACTTC. Its translation: CASSQEAGGPYEQYF.

The chain joins TRBV7-2 to TRBJ2-7; D not resolved. Germline V lookup: CDR1 SGHTA, CDR2 FQGNSA. CDR3 length: 15 residues. V was shortened by 5 bases and J by 3 bases, with 17 bases between the two germline ends. This CDR3 reads CASSLDLSSDYEQYF. The CDR3 bases are TGTGCCAGCAGCCTAGACTTGTCTTCCGACTACGAGCAGTACTTC.

The DNA for the CDR3 is TGTGCCAGCAGCTTTGGCCCGAACACTGAAGCTTTCTTT. Encoded protein: CASSFGPNTEAFF. The rearrangement uses TRBV7-2 and TRBJ1-1, with D unresolved. The CDR3 is made up of 13 amino acids. Deletions cut 3 bases from V and 1 base from J, with 6 bases between. The germline V gene encodes CDR1 SGHTA and CDR2 FQGNSA.

Only one count was recorded for this clone. At one end, the junction sequence differs from germline, possibly due to a read error. This chain connects TRBV7-7 to TRBJ2-7; 7 bases match TRBD1. The CDR3 loop spans 14 amino acids. Germline-derived CDR1 and CDR2 are SSHAT and FNYEAQ (reference sequence). In nucleotides, the CDR3 is TGTGCCAGCAGCTTAGCAGGGGGCTCCCACGAGCAGTACTTC. As protein: CASSLAGGSHEQYF.

The CDR3 DNA is TGTGCCAGCAGCTTGGAGACAGGAGGAGATCTTATGGGCTACACCTTC. Protein sequence: CASSLETGGDLMGYTF. J is TRBJ1-2 and V is TRBV5-6, with a possible D match to TRBD1 (6 bases). Per germline, CDR1 SGHDT and CDR2 YYEEEE. CDR3 size: 16 residues. Trimming removed 0 bases at V and 8 bases at J, with 20 bases between.

The J gene is TRBJ2-3, the V gene TRBV5-1; tentative D call: TRBD2 (6 bases). The length of the CDR3 is 13 residues. The germline CDR1 and CDR2 sequences are SGHRS and YFSETQ. Trimming cost V 5 bases and J 5 bases, with 12 bases left between them. DNA of the CDR3: TGCGCCAGCAGTCCCTGGGGGGTAGATACGCAGTATTTT. Translation gives CASSPWGVDTQYF.

The rearrangement joins TRBV18 to TRBJ1-5; D remains ambiguous. CDR3 length: 15 residues. Trimming removed 10 bases at V and 1 base at J, with 17 bases between. Germline values: CDR1 KGHSH, CDR2 LQKENI. The chain's CDR3 is CATRKEVDSNQPQHF. CDR3 nucleotides: TGTGCCACCCGAAAGGAGGTTGACAGCAATCAGCCCCAGCATTTT.

The chain joins TRBV6-5 to TRBJ2-3, with 7 bases identical to TRBD2. V lost 2 bases and J lost 0; bases outside the gene matches: 2. The CDR3 has 15 amino acids. The germline CDR1 and CDR2 sequences are MNHEY and SVGAGI. The CDR3 DNA follows: TGTGCCAGCAGTTACGGGGGGGGGAGCACAGATACGCAGTATTTT. Its translation: CASSYGGGSTDTQYF.

V gene TRBV27 combines with J gene TRBJ2-5; a weak D match, TRBD2 (6 bases). The CDR3 is made up of 14 amino acids. In germline, CDR1 is MNHEY, CDR2 SMNVEV (reference sequence). V lost 10 bases and J lost 11, with 26 bases in between. The CDR3 reads CATLGDFVLWEQYF. The CDR3 nucleotides read TGTGCCACCCTCGGGGACTTCGTCCTTTGGGAGCAGTACTTC.

This chain connects TRBV28 to TRBJ2-7; 13 nucleotides align to TRBD2. The germline gives CDR1 MDHEN, CDR2 SYDVKM. V lost 8 bases, J lost 3 bases, and 4 bases stayed unmatched. The CDR3 loop spans 14 amino acids. The CDR3 loop reads CASGTSGRGYEQYF. CDR3 in DNA: TGTGCCAGCGGTACTAGCGGGAGGGGCTACGAGCAGTACTTC.

In this sample, this clone turned up a few times. This chain uses TRBV7-2 with TRBJ2-3; D call uncertain. The germline V and J ends were trimmed by 5 bases and 0 bases, with 9 bases remaining between them. From germline, CDR1 is SGHTA and CDR2 FQGNSA. This CDR3 comprises 14 residues. The CDR3 protein is CASSAGRSTDTQYF. Written as DNA, the CDR3 is TGTGCCAGCAGCGCCGGTCGGAGCACAGATACGCAGTATTTT. Drawing the rest from reference TRBV7-2 and TRBJ2-3, the complete variable domain is GAGVSQSPSNKVTEKGKDVELRCDPISGHTALYWYRQSLGQGLEFLIYFQGNSAPDKSGLPSDRFSAERTGGSVSTLTIQRTQQEDSAVYLCASSAGRSTDTQYFGPGTRLTVL.

This clone has only a few counts. V is TRBV29-1 and J is TRBJ2-3, with D maybe TRBD2 (6 bases). V was clipped by 8 bases and J by 1 base, with 13 bases between them. In germline, CDR1 is SQVTM, CDR2 ANQGSEA. This CDR3 contains 13 residues. DNA for the CDR3: TGCAGCCGGAGTAGCGGAGGCACAGATACGCAGTATTTT. It encodes CSRSSGGTDTQYF.

J is TRBJ2-5 and V is TRBV27; weak D call: TRBD1 (5 bases). Near its end, the DNA agrees better with TRBJ2-7, so the J call may be wrong. From germline, CDR1 is MNHEY and CDR2 SMNVEV (reference sequence). The CDR3 loop spans 14 amino acids. The CDR3 reads CASSLSLKGVEQYF. CDR3 DNA: TGTGCCAGCAGTTTATCGCTGAAAGGGGTCGAGCAGTACTTC.

V and J are TRBV6-1 and TRBJ2-7; 9 bases are shared with TRBD1. Germline V gene sequence: CDR1 MNHNS, CDR2 SASEGT. Trimming removed 8 bases from V and 6 bases from J; junction bases left unmatched: 11. The CDR3 contains 14 residues. The CDR3 sequence is CASGETGGIGEQYF. The CDR3 DNA reads TGTGCCAGCGGAGAGACAGGGGGAATTGGCGAGCAGTACTTC.

This chain joins TRBV11-3 and TRBJ2-2; possibly TRBD1 for D (6 bases). Trimming stripped 4 bases from V and 3 bases from J, with 18 bases between. This CDR3 spans 17 amino acids. Germline V gene sequence: CDR1 SGHNT, CDR2 YENEEA. The CDR3 loop reads CASSSDSHYNHTGELFF. CDR3 coding DNA: TGTGCCAGCAGCTCGGACAGCCACTACAACCACACCGGGGAGCTGTTTTTT. Drawing the rest from reference TRBV11-3 and TRBJ2-2, the complete variable domain is EAGVVQSPRYKIIEKKQPVAFWCNPISGHNTLYWYLQNLGQGPELLIRYENEEAVDDSQLPKDRFSAERLKGVDSTLKIQPAELGDSAVYLCASSSDSHYNHTGELFFGEGSRLTVL.